Listed below are T cell receptor beta chains from one sample, sequenced in a study of cytomegalovirus exposure and HLA in healthy donors. The data were produced by immunoSEQ multiplex PCR, yet TCRdb's version contains in-frame clones alone and is incomplete. The sample includes 65,000 to 100,000 clones, around 75% of them seen just once. Sequencing was performed on PBMCs. These TCRs come from a man in his forties in good health and CMV-seronegative. Each CDR3 is given with its conserved first and last residue. D genes are given only for firm matches.

TRBV28	TRBD1	TRBJ1-1	CASSTHRGGNTEAFF
TRBV18	TRBD2	TRBJ2-2	CASSPQASGGTGELFF
TRBV19	TRBD2	TRBJ2-1	CASRAGGNEQFF
TRBV19	NA	TRBJ1-1	CASSKGYRNTEAFF
TRBV30	NA	TRBJ1-1	CAHRPGLEAFF
TRBV10-2	TRBD2	TRBJ2-1	CASSGMGGPHNEQFF
TRBV19	TRBD1	TRBJ1-2	CASSGDRDYGYTF
TRBV28	NA	TRBJ2-1	CASSLSWSHNEQFF
TRBV10-1	TRBD2	TRBJ2-1	CASSVRGARSYEQFF
TRBV6-6	NA	TRBJ1-3	CASSYGGSGNTIYF
TRBV5-6	NA	TRBJ2-2	CASSLVRGGELFF
TRBV5-4	NA	NA	CASSPKARGTHEQYF
TRBV2	NA	TRBJ1-1	CASSEGFRGTEAFF
TRBV7-9	TRBD1	TRBJ1-1	CASNRLQGSSMINTEAFF
TRBV9	TRBD2	TRBJ2-5	CASSPNGLAAEETQYF
TRBV5-1	NA	TRBJ2-7	CASSLVVDSSYEQYF
TRBV27	TRBD1	TRBJ1-1	CASIGGQAGNTEAFF
TRBV19	NA	TRBJ2-3	CASRLSGGADTQYF
TRBV5-3	NA	TRBJ1-5	CARPPCSNQPQHF
TRBV2	TRBD1	TRBJ2-5	CASSVQGAAAETQYF
TRBV5-8	NA	TRBJ2-7	CASRHRDGRTSEQYF
TRBV28	TRBD1	TRBJ2-4	CASSPGQDTKNIQYF
TRBV6-5	NA	TRBJ2-1	CASSYARGGNEQFF
TRBV6-5	NA	TRBJ1-1	CASRKPDRTLEAFF
TRBV5-4	TRBD1	TRBJ2-1	CASSERTGVHNEQFF
TRBV7-2	NA	TRBJ2-7	CASSRRGAREQYF
TRBV7-8	TRBD1	TRBJ2-6	CASSTGQGASGANVLTF
TRBV6-5	TRBD2	NA	CASRPRTSGRFEQYF
TRBV11-2	NA	TRBJ1-2	CASSRGRVYGYTF
TRBV18	TRBD1	TRBJ1-2	CASSPAQGSNYGYTF
TRBV9	TRBD1	TRBJ2-7	CASSDQGQGAREQYF
TRBV27	NA	TRBJ1-1	CASSLIMNTEAFF
TRBV19	TRBD2	TRBJ2-1	CACRLAGGIEQFF
TRBV25-1	TRBD2	TRBJ2-3	CASSDSLETSVADTQYF
TRBV4-1	NA	TRBJ2-3	CASSQGWQAGRTDTQYF
TRBV9	NA	TRBJ2-1	CASSGIADNEQFF
TRBV7-2	NA	TRBJ2-7	CATLGGGRYEQYF
TRBV7-9	NA	TRBJ1-1	CASSLDQGHLNTEAFF
TRBV20-1	NA	NA	CSAEKTVEQYF
TRBV6-5	TRBD1	TRBJ1-2	CASSPRDRVAGYTF
TRBV5-1	NA	TRBJ1-4	CASSLTGTGRAEKLFF
TRBV4-1	TRBD1	TRBJ2-2	CASSQVQGAVTGELFF